Listed below are T cell receptor beta chains from one sample, sequenced in a study of early T cells in non-severe SARS-CoV-2 infection. From the 5' RACE reads, TCRdb called clonotypes with MiXCR, one entry per CDR3 protein. There are fewer than 35,000 distinct CDR3 sequences in the sample; 9% to 9.5% occur only once, and roughly 13% lies in the top ten. The sample was whole blood. Receptors originate from an adult who was a healthcare worker with PCR-confirmed SARS-CoV-2 infection or an uninfected control (not recorded which). Both conserved end residues are part of each CDR3. A D gene is named only where the DNA matches it firmly. Clone size is given for some rows only: seen once, a few or many times, or a class if the clone is expanded.

J gene,clone size,D gene,V gene,CDR3 DNA,CDR3 protein
TRBJ1-1,many,NA,TRBV7-6,TGTGCCAGCAGCTTAGTGCCCCGGCTCGACGCTGAAGCTTTCTTT,CASSLVPRLDAEAFF
TRBJ1-2,NA,NA,TRBV6-1,TGTGCCAGCAGTCCCCTAGGGCACTATGGCTACACCTTC,CASSPLGHYGYTF
TRBJ1-3,NA,NA,TRBV20-1,TGCAGTGCTAGCATGGACGGCTCTGGAAACACCATATATTTT,CSASMDGSGNTIYF
TRBJ1-2,medium-sized,NA,TRBV24-1,TGTGCCACCAGTGATCAGAACAGGGATGGCTACACCTTC,CATSDQNRDGYTF
TRBJ2-3,few,TRBD1,TRBV11-2,TGTGCCAGCAGCTTAGCCGGGACAGGGGGCAAAGATACGCAGTATTTT,CASSLAGTGGKDTQYF
TRBJ2-1,few,TRBD2,TRBV30,TGTGCCTGGAGTCCTAGCGGGTTAAGCTCCTACAATGAGCAGTTCTTC,CAWSPSGLSSYNEQFF
TRBJ2-7,NA,NA,TRBV6-5,TGTGCCAGCAGTTTTACTTACAGCTCCTACGAGCAGTACTTC,CASSFTYSSYEQYF
TRBJ1-1,medium-sized,NA,TRBV29-1,TGCAGCGTTACGATTGTCGCTGAAGCTTTCTTT,CSVTIVAEAFF
TRBJ2-5,many,TRBD2,TRBV7-6,TGTGCCAGCAGCTTAGGAGCGGGGGGCCAAGAGACCCAGTACTTC,CASSLGAGGQETQYF
TRBJ1-2,few,NA,TRBV6-2/TRBV6-3,TGTGCCAGCAGTCCGGAAAGCTGGGGCTATGGCTACACCTTC,CASSPESWGYGYTF
TRBJ2-4,many,TRBD2,TRBV29-1,TGCAGCGTCGACCTGACTAGCGGCGGCATTCAGTACTTC,CSVDLTSGGIQYF
TRBJ2-7,many,NA,TRBV3-1,TGTGCCAGCAGCCTTGGACACTTACCCTACGAGCAGTACTTC,CASSLGHLPYEQYF
TRBJ1-1,NA,NA,TRBV7-9,TGTGCCAGCAGCCGCGGCGGGAGTTTGGCTTCCTTT,CASSRGGSLASF
TRBJ1-4,many,TRBD1,TRBV7-2,TGTGCCAGCAGCTCCTGGACAGGGGCAGGGGAAAAACTGTTTTTT,CASSSWTGAGEKLFF
TRBJ1-6,many,TRBD1,TRBV6-2/TRBV6-3,TGTGCCAGCAGTGGCGGGACAGGGACGGAGACCAATTCACCCCTCCACTTT,CASSGGTGTETNSPLHF
TRBJ1-1,many,NA,TRBV7-2,TGTGCCAGCAGCTTACGGTCAGAAAGTGAAGCTTTCTTT,CASSLRSESEAFF
TRBJ1-1,NA,NA,TRBV11-2,TGTGCCAGCAGCTTAGAGGGACATAAGGGAGGGGCTGAAGCTTTCTTT,CASSLEGHKGGAEAFF
TRBJ2-1,many,NA,TRBV6-4,TGTGCCAGCAGTGCCGGCCCGGGCTCCGGGTGGCAGTTCTTC,CASSAGPGSGWQFF
TRBJ2-7,many,NA,TRBV29-1,TGCAGCGTTGGCCAGATAGGCTACGAGCAGTACTTC,CSVGQIGYEQYF
TRBJ2-1,NA,NA,TRBV5-1,TGCGCCAGCAGCTTGGGGGGGTATGAGCAGTTCTTC,CASSLGGYEQFF
TRBJ2-7,few,TRBD1,TRBV19,TGTGCCAGTAGTTTGCACCACCCCACGGGACAGAAGTACGCAGAGCAGTACTTC,CASSLHHPTGQKYAEQYF
TRBJ2-6,many,TRBD1,TRBV24-1,TGTGCCACCACACCAGGGGGTACTGGGGCCAACGTCCTGACTTTC,CATTPGGTGANVLTF
TRBJ1-1,many,NA,TRBV28,TGTGCCAGCAGTGTAACAGGGCCTATGAACACTGAAGCTTTCTTT,CASSVTGPMNTEAFF
TRBJ1-6,NA,NA,TRBV11-3,TGTGCCAGCAGCTATGAACGAGGTCGCCTCCACTTT,CASSYERGRLHF
TRBJ1-5,NA,NA,TRBV6-5,TGTGCCAGCAGTTACTCCCCGACAGGAATGGGCCAGCCCCAGCATTTT,CASSYSPTGMGQPQHF
TRBJ1-6,few,NA,TRBV2,TGTGCCAGTAGCAGGGAGCAGGAGTCACCCCTCCACTTT,CASSREQESPLHF
TRBJ2-6,many,NA,TRBV7-9,TGTGCCAGCAGCTTTCCACAGCCTGGGGCCAACGTCCTGACTTTC,CASSFPQPGANVLTF
TRBJ2-1,many,TRBD2,TRBV7-2,TGTGCCAGCAGCCCCGGCCAGCGGGGTTACAATGAGCAGTTCTTC,CASSPGQRGYNEQFF
TRBJ2-2,few,NA,TRBV18,TGTGCCAGCTCGGACAGGAACACCGGGGAGCTGTTTTTT,CASSDRNTGELFF
TRBJ1-2,NA,NA,TRBV29-1,TGCAGCGTTGAGTTCAGGAGTAACTATGGCTACACCTTC,CSVEFRSNYGYTF
TRBJ2-7,many,TRBD2,TRBV7-2,TGTGCCAGCAGCTCCAGCGGGGGGCCTGCCTACGAGCAGTACTTC,CASSSSGGPAYEQYF
TRBJ2-7,many,TRBD1,TRBV10-3,TGTGCCATCAGGCCGGGACAGGGGTTTTACGAGCAGTACTTC,CAIRPGQGFYEQYF
TRBJ2-7,many,NA,TRBV9,TGTGCCAGCAGCGTAGGGCCGAGCTCCTACGAGCAGTACTTC,CASSVGPSSYEQYF
TRBJ2-7,many,NA,TRBV6-5,TGTGCCAGCAGTTTCACAGCGGGGCAGGGGGCCTACGAGCAGTACTTC,CASSFTAGQGAYEQYF
TRBJ1-4,many,TRBD1,TRBV5-8,TGTGCCAGCAGCTTCCTCCCGGGACAGGGGAATGAAAAACTGTTTTTT,CASSFLPGQGNEKLFF
TRBJ2-7,few,TRBD1,TRBV7-6,TGTGCCAGCAGCTTAGTGAGGCCGGGGCCGGGACAGGGGCCTCGAGACTACGAGCAGTACTTC,CASSLVRPGPGQGPRDYEQYF
TRBJ2-2,many,TRBD1,TRBV5-1,TGCGCCAGCAGCAGCCGGGACAGGTCGACCGGGGAGCTGTTTTTT,CASSSRDRSTGELFF
TRBJ2-5,NA,NA,TRBV7-6,TGTGCCAGCAGCGTCAGACTAGGGCGTGCAGAAGAGACCCAGTACTTC,CASSVRLGRAEETQYF
TRBJ2-1,NA,NA,TRBV12-5,TGTGCTAGTGGTTTTAGTGCGGGGCCTGAGCAGTTCTTC,CASGFSAGPEQFF
TRBJ1-2,NA,NA,TRBV7-2,TGTGCCAGCAGCTCCCCACGGGCCTATGGCTACACCTTC,CASSSPRAYGYTF
TRBJ1-1,many,NA,TRBV30,TGTGCCTGGAGTCCACGGGGTGATGAAGCTTTCTTT,CAWSPRGDEAFF
TRBJ1-2,many,NA,TRBV20-1,TGCAGTGCTAGAGATCGAGGGGAGTTAGCTAACTATGGCTACACCTTC,CSARDRGELANYGYTF
TRBJ2-7,many,NA,TRBV7-9,TGTGCCAGCACCCGAGAAGAGGGCTACGAGCAGTACTTC,CASTREEGYEQYF
TRBJ2-1,NA,TRBD1,TRBV7-3,TGTGCCAGCCACAGGGGTCCGGGTTACAATGAGCAGTTCTTC,CASHRGPGYNEQFF
TRBJ2-2,NA,NA,TRBV29-1,TGCAGCGCTAGGCTGGGCCCCGGGGAGCTGTTTTTT,CSARLGPGELFF